Below are 20 T cell receptor beta chains sequenced from a single sample in a study of shared clonotypes between healthy human individuals. Repertoires were generated with immunoSEQ multiplex PCR, while TCRdb's copy carries only in-frame clones and drops some. Of about 1.5 million clones in the sample, around 98% were seen once. Sequencing used naive CD4+ T cells sorted from blood. Subset indicated: CD45RA+ positively selected. These TCRs come from a young man in good health.

The rearrangement uses TRBV19 and TRBJ2-1; 11 bases map to TRBD2. With 7 bases clipped from V and 4 bases from J, the junction kept 21 bases outside the gene matches. The CDR3 spans 20 residues. CDR1 and CDR2 from the germline V gene are LNHDA and SQIVND (reference sequence). DNA of the CDR3: TGTGCCAGTACAAAGATAGGGCCTAGCGGGAGGCCCCCCAGGTACAATGAGCAGTTCTTC. Translation gives CASTKIGPSGRPPRYNEQFF.

This rearrangement joins TRBV10-1 to TRBJ2-5; D is undetermined. The CDR3 contains 11 residues. Trimming cost V 2 bases and J 5 bases, with 3 bases left between them. Germline V gene sequence: CDR1 WNHNN, CDR2 SYGVQD (reference sequence). The CDR3 region has the DNA TGCGCCAGCAGTGAGGAGGAGACCCAGTACTTC. Its protein product is CASSEEETQYF.

This chain uses TRBV12-5 with TRBJ1-5, with D unresolved. The CDR3 has 14 amino acids. V shed 1 base and J shed 7 bases, with 11 bases lying between them. The germline V gene has CDR1 LGHNT and CDR2 FRNRAP. The CDR3 DNA sequence: TGTGCTAGTGGTTTGGGTGGGTTTGGGCAGCCCCAGCATTTT. Translation: CASGLGGFGQPQHF.

This clone was detected only once. This sequence joins TRBV2 and TRBJ1-1; D is unresolved. Germline CDR1 is SNHLY and CDR2 is FYNNEI. The ends were cut back, 9 bases at V and 0 bases at J, with 8 bases in the middle. This CDR3 region has 12 residues. CDR3 residues: CARGSMNTEAFF. CDR3 sequence (DNA): TGTGCCAGGGGGTCCATGAACACTGAAGCTTTCTTT.

This rearrangement joins TRBV10-3 to TRBJ2-1; no clear D gene. Germline CDR1 reads ENHRY; CDR2 reads SYGVKD. CDR3 size: 12 residues. Deletions cut 3 bases from V and 8 bases from J, with 8 bases between. CDR3 loop: CAISDNGYEQFF. Written as DNA, the CDR3 is TGTGCCATCAGTGACAATGGTTATGAGCAGTTCTTC.

The chain recombines TRBV7-2 with TRBJ2-2; the match to TRBD2 covers 13 bases. J was trimmed by 3 bases and V by 4 bases; bases with no gene match: 5. This CDR3 has 17 amino acids. Germline CDR1 is SGHTA and CDR2 is FQGNSA. The CDR3 nucleotides read TGTGCCAGCAGCTCCCGGACTAGCGGGAGCCACACCGGGGAGCTGTTTTTT. Translated: CASSSRTSGSHTGELFF. The whole variable domain, remainder taken from reference TRBV7-2 and TRBJ2-2, is GAGVSQSPSNKVTEKGKDVELRCDPISGHTALYWYRQSLGQGLEFLIYFQGNSAPDKSGLPSDRFSAERTGGSVSTLTIQRTQQEDSAVYLCASSSRTSGSHTGELFFGEGSRLTVL.

The chain is built from TRBV9 and TRBJ2-7; TRBD2 aligns across 8 bases. Germline V gene lookup returns CDR1 SGDLS and CDR2 YYNGEE. V was pared by 4 bases and J by 2 bases, with 8 bases of the junction left unmatched. The length of the CDR3 is 15 residues. The CDR3 DNA reads as TGTGCCAGCAGCCCTACTAGCGGAGGGCCCTACGAGCAGTACTTC. It translates to CASSPTSGGPYEQYF.

The chain links TRBV5-4 to TRBJ1-1, with D possibly being TRBD1 (6 bases). CDR3 length: 13 residues. Germline V gives CDR1 SGHNT, CDR2 YYREEE (reference sequence). The V and J ends lost 5 bases and 4 bases respectively, with 12 bases between them. The CDR3 region is CASRWTVGTEAFF. The CDR3 region has the DNA TGTGCCAGCAGGTGGACAGTAGGCACTGAAGCTTTCTTT.

The rearrangement uses TRBV7-2 and TRBJ2-7; no definite D call. V dropped 1 base and J dropped 0 bases, with 7 bases sitting between them. Germline lookup yields CDR1 SGHTA and CDR2 FQGNSA. The CDR3 runs 14 residues. CDR3 protein: CASSLEADSYEQYF. The CDR3 DNA reads as TGTGCCAGCAGCTTAGAGGCGGACTCCTACGAGCAGTACTTC.

The chain links TRBV19 to TRBJ2-2, with 10 positions matching TRBD2. CDR1 and CDR2 (germline): LNHDA, SQIVND (reference sequence). There are 15 residues in the CDR3. The V and J ends lost 5 bases and 6 bases, in that order; junction bases with no gene match: 6. CDR3 DNA sequence: TGTGCCAGTAGTGTACTAGCGGGACCCGCCGGGGAGCTGTTTTTT. Amino acid sequence: CASSVLAGPAGELFF.

V and J are TRBV11-3 and TRBJ2-7, with D perhaps TRBD1 or TRBD2 (5 bases each). The V and J ends lost 4 bases and 7 bases respectively, with 14 bases between them. The CDR3 has 13 amino acids. Germline CDR1 SGHNT, CDR2 YENEEA. The CDR3 coding sequence is TGTGCCAGCAGCTCGGGGCCTCGCAGGGAGCAGTACTTC. This gives the protein CASSSGPRREQYF.

The rearrangement joins TRBV5-1 to TRBJ2-7, with D maybe TRBD2 (6 bases). Trimming pared 4 bases from V and 6 bases from J, leaving 17 bases between. The CDR3 loop spans 14 amino acids. Per germline, CDR1 SGHRS and CDR2 YFSETQ. This CDR3 reads CASSPRDLTFEQYF. Written as DNA, the CDR3 is TGCGCCAGCAGCCCCCGGGACTTAACGTTCGAGCAGTACTTC.

The chain joins TRBV18 to TRBJ2-3; TRBD1 matches at 10 bases. The germline V gene encodes CDR1 KGHSH and CDR2 LQKENI. The CDR3 sequence is 17 residues long. The V gene end was trimmed by 0 bases and the J gene end by 5 bases; junction bases not matched to a gene: 8. This CDR3 reads CASSPPTPDRGLDTQYF. In DNA form, the CDR3 reads TGTGCCAGCTCACCACCCACCCCGGACAGGGGGTTAGATACGCAGTATTTT.

This chain joins TRBV7-9 and TRBJ2-5; possible D gene TRBD2, 6 bases. Germline CDR1 reads SEHNR; CDR2 reads FQNEAQ (reference sequence). Trimming shortened V by 1 base and J by 1 base, and 13 bases separated the two germline ends. This CDR3 has 16 amino acids. CDR3 residues: CASSLGAGMTQETQYF. The DNA for the CDR3 is TGTGCCAGCAGCTTAGGAGCGGGCATGACCCAAGAGACCCAGTACTTC.

The rearrangement joins TRBV6-5 to TRBJ2-3; possibly TRBD1 for D (6 bases). CDR1 and CDR2 (germline): MNHEY, SVGAGI. This CDR3 spans 14 amino acids. V shed 6 bases and J shed 2 bases, with 12 bases lying between them. The CDR3 region is CASRLQGLTDTQYF. The CDR3 coding sequence is TGTGCCAGCAGACTACAGGGCCTCACAGATACGCAGTATTTT.

This clone was detected only a few times. This chain links TRBV27 with TRBJ1-5, with 7 bases lining up with TRBD1. The CDR3 is made up of 14 amino acids. Germline assignment: CDR1 MNHEY and CDR2 SMNVEV (reference sequence). V shed 2 bases, J shed 5 bases, and the junction held 3 bases outside the gene matches. CDR3 residues: CASSLQQGHQPQHF. The CDR3 DNA reads TGTGCCAGCAGTTTACAACAGGGGCATCAGCCCCAGCATTTT.

The chain joins TRBV27 to TRBJ2-3, with 7 positions matching TRBD2. The CDR3 contains 16 residues. V shed 6 bases, J shed 2 bases, and the junction held 11 bases outside the gene matches. Germline CDR1 is MNHEY and CDR2 is SMNVEV (reference sequence). CDR3 in DNA: TGTGCCAGCAGCACCTGGAGGGAGGGATTCACAGATACGCAGTATTTT. This encodes CASSTWREGFTDTQYF.

The rearrangement joins TRBV5-1 to TRBJ1-3; tentative D call: TRBD1 (5 bases). V was shortened by 4 bases and J by 0 bases, with 14 bases between the two germline ends. The CDR3 contains 16 residues. Looked up from germline, CDR1 is SGHRS and CDR2 is YFSETQ. CDR3 amino acids: CASSKSPGISGNTIYF. The CDR3 region has the DNA TGCGCCAGCAGCAAAAGCCCAGGGATCTCTGGAAACACCATATATTTT.

The chain is built from TRBV30 and TRBJ1-5; 8 bases are a match to TRBD1. The length of the CDR3 is 15 residues. J was trimmed by 6 bases and V by 2 bases; bases with no gene match: 9. From germline, CDR1 is GTSNPN and CDR2 SVGIG (reference sequence). This chain's CDR3 is CAWSLGDRRIQPQHF. The DNA for the CDR3 is TGTGCCTGGAGTTTGGGGGACAGGAGGATTCAGCCCCAGCATTTT.

The chain employs TRBV18 and TRBJ1-1; perhaps TRBD1 as D (5 bases). From germline, CDR1 is KGHSH and CDR2 LQKENI. This CDR3 region has 13 residues. Trimming took off 3 bases at V and 5 bases at J, with 10 bases between the two ends. The CDR3 here is CASSPKAGTEAFF. In DNA, the CDR3 is TGTGCCAGCTCACCTAAGGCAGGGACTGAAGCTTTCTTT.